This T cell receptor (beta chain) was obtained from a study of persistence of HIV-infected CD4 T cells. This nonspecific control used anti-CD3/anti-CD28 bead stimulation of CD4+ T cells. Responding CD4+ T cells were sorted by upregulation of both CD40 ligand and CD69. The libraries were made with immunoSEQ version 4 in survey mode. Measured with immunoSEQ multiplex PCR; TCRdb has only the in-frame clones, and not every one. This table has roughly 41,000 clones, approximately 88% appearing once. In regard to this clone: Its antigen is not known.

V was shortened by 5 bases and J by 5 bases, with 10 bases between the two germline ends. This CDR3 is built from 13 residues. Germline V gene data show CDR1 as SNHLY and CDR2 as FYNNEI. The sequencing here drew on CD4+ T cells sorted from PBMCs after approximately 19-hour stimulation, taken from a patient who received antiretroviral therapy. The clonotype originates from an adult man with HIV who was CMV-seropositive. The gene calls are TRBV2 and TRBJ2-1; D is undetermined. The CDR3, as DNA: TGTGCCAGCAGTCCGGGCGTCCACAATGAGCAGTTCTTC. It specifies CASSPGVHNEQFF.